This T cell receptor beta chain was documented in a study of T cells expressing NK-cell markers. Points from the study as a whole: Once again these clonotypes came out on top in the CD3+CD56-NKG2C+ fraction of four donors.

TCRdb reprocessed the 5' RACE reads and keeps a single row for each CDR3 protein, giving no DNA. The data show approximately 550,000 distinct CDR3 sequences, and the top ten clones hold 3.5% to 4.5%. Germline V gene lookup returns CDR1 SGHTA and CDR2 FQGNSA. CDR3 length: 16 residues. As to this clonotype: The antigen remains unidentified.

The sequence came from a man aged 18 to 30 in good health. This rearrangement joins TRBV7-2 to TRBJ2-1. The sample consisted of blood T cells: a sorted CD56 or NKG2C T cell subset, CD4+ or CD8+ T cells, or bulk PBMC T cells (not recorded which). The CDR3 sequence is CASSLRAASLYNEQFF.